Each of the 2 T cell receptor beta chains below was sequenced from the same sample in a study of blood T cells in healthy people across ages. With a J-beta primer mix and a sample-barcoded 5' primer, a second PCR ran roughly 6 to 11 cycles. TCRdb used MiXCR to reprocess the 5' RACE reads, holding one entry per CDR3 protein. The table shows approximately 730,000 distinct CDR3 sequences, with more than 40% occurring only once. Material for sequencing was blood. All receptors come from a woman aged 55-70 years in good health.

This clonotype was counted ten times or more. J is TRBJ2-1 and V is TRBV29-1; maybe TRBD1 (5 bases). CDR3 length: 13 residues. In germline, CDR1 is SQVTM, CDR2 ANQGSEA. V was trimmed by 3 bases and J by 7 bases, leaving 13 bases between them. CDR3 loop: CSVDTGAGNEQFF. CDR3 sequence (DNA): TGCAGCGTTGATACTGGGGCAGGGAATGAGCAGTTCTTC.

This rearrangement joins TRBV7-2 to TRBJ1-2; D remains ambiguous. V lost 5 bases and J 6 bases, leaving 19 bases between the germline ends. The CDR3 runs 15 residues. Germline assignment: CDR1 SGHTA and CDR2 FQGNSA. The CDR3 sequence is CASSLISTENHGYTF. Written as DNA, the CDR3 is TGTGCCAGCAGCCTCATCTCCACAGAGAACCATGGCTACACCTTC.